The 7 T cell receptor beta chains below come from one sample, sequenced in a study of identifying expanded T cells in peripheral blood. Profiling relied on immunoSEQ multiplex PCR, and the TCRdb table lists in-frame clones only, not all of them. The sample holds 85,000 to 120,000 clones, more than 70% seen once. The sequenced material came from blood. The receptor source for this set is a person between 18 and 69 years old in good health.

The V gene is TRBV7-9, the J gene TRBJ2-1, with 13 nucleotides matching TRBD2. CDR3 length: 15 amino acids. The junction had 5 bases not matched to a gene; V was cut back by 4 bases and J by 8 bases. CDR1 is SEHNR, CDR2 FQNEAQ, per germline (reference sequence). The CDR3 protein is CASSSRTSGSDEQFF. The CDR3 coding sequence is TGTGCCAGCAGCTCCCGGACTAGCGGGAGCGATGAGCAGTTCTTC.

CDR3 in DNA: TGTGCCAGCAGTTATTTGGACAGGGACGCAGATACGCAGTATTTT. The encoded protein is CASSYLDRDADTQYF. The chain employs TRBV6-5 and TRBJ2-3, with 8 bases identical to TRBD1. CDR1 and CDR2 from the germline V gene are MNHEY and SVGAGI. CDR3 length: 15 amino acids. The trim removed 3 bases at V and 4 bases at J, leaving 6 bases unmatched.

A few counts support this clone. The chain combines TRBV19 with TRBJ2-2, with a possible D match to TRBD2 (6 bases). The ends were cut back, 3 bases at V and 5 bases at J, with 13 bases in the middle. The CDR3 length is 15 residues. Germline V gene lookup returns CDR1 LNHDA and CDR2 SQIVND (reference sequence). CDR3 sequence: CASSMSGRRTGELFF. CDR3 sequence (DNA): TGTGCCAGTAGTATGTCTGGGAGGAGAACCGGGGAGCTGTTTTTT.

The chain recombines TRBV5-4 with TRBJ2-5; D possibly matches TRBD1 or TRBD2 (5 bases each). V lost 5 bases, J lost 5 bases, and 13 bases lay in between. CDR1 and CDR2 from the germline V gene are SGHNT and YYREEE (reference sequence). The CDR3 runs 13 residues. CDR3: CASSATGPETQYF. CDR3 DNA: TGTGCCAGCAGTGCCACGGGGCCGGAGACCCAGTACTTC.

V gene TRBV4-3 combines with J gene TRBJ1-3; no firm D call. CDR3 length: 16 residues. Deletions cut 0 bases from V and 2 bases from J, with 11 bases between. Germline CDR1 reads LGHNA; CDR2 reads YSLEER. This CDR3 reads CASSQERQGAGNTIYF. The DNA of the CDR3 is TGCGCCAGCAGCCAAGAGAGGCAAGGTGCTGGAAACACCATATATTTT.

This clone was seen just once. The V gene is TRBV7-9, the J gene TRBJ2-7; 10 nucleotides agree with TRBD2. Germline trimming cut 1 base from V and 5 bases from J; bases unmatched to any gene: 5. The CDR3 contains 15 residues. Germline V gene lookup returns CDR1 SEHNR and CDR2 FQNEAQ (reference sequence). For the CDR3, the DNA is TGTGCCAGCAGCTTAGGGGTAGCGGGAGGCCACGAGCAGTACTTC. Protein: CASSLGVAGGHEQYF.

The chain recombines TRBV29-1 with TRBJ2-7, with D perhaps assigned TRBD1 or TRBD2 (5 bases each). CDR1 and CDR2 (germline): SQVTM, ANQGSEA. The CDR3 runs to 16 residues. The V and J ends lost 3 bases and 1 base respectively, with 19 bases between them. The CDR3 coding sequence is TGCAGCGTTGATGGAGGCCCGGGACGTCCTTCCTACGAGCAGTACTTC. Translated: CSVDGGPGRPSYEQYF.